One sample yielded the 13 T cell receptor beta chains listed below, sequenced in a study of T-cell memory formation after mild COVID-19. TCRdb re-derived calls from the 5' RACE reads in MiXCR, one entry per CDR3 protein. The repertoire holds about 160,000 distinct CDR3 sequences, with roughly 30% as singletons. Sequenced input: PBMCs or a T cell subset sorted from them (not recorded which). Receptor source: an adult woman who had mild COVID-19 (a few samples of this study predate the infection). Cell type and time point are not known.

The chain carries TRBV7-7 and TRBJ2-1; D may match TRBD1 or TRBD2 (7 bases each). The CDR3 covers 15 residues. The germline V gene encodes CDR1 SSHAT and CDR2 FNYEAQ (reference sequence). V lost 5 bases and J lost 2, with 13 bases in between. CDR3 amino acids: CASSPGGGAYNEQFF. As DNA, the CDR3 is TGTGCCAGCAGCCCAGGGGGGGGGGCCTACAATGAGCAGTTCTTC.

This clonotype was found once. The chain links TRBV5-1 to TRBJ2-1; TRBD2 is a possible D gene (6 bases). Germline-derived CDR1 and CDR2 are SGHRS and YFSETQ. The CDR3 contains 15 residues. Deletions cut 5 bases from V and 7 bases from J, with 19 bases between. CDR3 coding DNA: TGCGCCAGCAGTAAACTAGTGCGGGGTCTAAATGAGCAGTTCTTC. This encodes CASSKLVRGLNEQFF.

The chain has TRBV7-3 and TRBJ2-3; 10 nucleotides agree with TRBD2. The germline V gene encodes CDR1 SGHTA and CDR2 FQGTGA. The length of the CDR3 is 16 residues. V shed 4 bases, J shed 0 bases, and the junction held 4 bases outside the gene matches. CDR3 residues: CASSSGTSESTDTQYF. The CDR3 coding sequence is TGTGCCAGCAGCTCAGGGACTAGCGAAAGCACAGATACGCAGTATTTT. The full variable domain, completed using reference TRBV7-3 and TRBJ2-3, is GAGVSQTPSNKVTEKGKYVELRCDPISGHTALYWYRQSLGQGPEFLIYFQGTGAADDSGLPNDRFFAVRPEGSVSTLKIQRTERGDSAVYLCASSSGTSESTDTQYFGPGTRLTVL.

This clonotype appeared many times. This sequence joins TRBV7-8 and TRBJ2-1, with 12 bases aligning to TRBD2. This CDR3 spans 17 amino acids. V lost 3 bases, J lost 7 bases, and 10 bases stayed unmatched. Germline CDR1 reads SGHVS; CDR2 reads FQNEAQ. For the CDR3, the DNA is TGTGCCAGCAGCTTGAGCCCTAGCGGGAGGGCCGTGAATGAGCAGTTCTTC. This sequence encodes CASSLSPSGRAVNEQFF.

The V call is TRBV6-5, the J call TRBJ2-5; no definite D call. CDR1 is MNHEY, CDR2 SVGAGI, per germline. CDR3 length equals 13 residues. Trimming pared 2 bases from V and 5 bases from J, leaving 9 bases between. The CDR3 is CASSYGHLETQYF. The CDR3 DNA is TGTGCCAGCAGTTACGGTCATTTGGAGACCCAGTACTTC.

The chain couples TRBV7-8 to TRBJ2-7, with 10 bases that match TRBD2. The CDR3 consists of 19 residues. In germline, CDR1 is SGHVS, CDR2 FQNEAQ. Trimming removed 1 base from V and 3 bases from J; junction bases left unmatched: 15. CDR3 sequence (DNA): TGTGCCAGCAGCTTAGTAAGGCGTGGGCTAGCGGGAGCCCACTACGAGCAGTACTTC. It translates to CASSLVRRGLAGAHYEQYF.

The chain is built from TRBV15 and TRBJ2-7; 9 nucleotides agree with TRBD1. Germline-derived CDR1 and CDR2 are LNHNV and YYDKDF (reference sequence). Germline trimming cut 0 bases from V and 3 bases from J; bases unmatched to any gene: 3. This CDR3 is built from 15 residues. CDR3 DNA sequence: TGTGCCACCAGCAGAGATTCGACAGGGGGCTACGAGCAGTACTTC. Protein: CATSRDSTGGYEQYF. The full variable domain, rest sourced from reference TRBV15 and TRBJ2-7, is DAMVIQNPRYQVTQFGKPVTLSCSQTLNHNVMYWYQQKSSQAPKLLFHYYDKDFNNEADTPDNFQSRRPNTSFCFLDIRSPGLGDTAMYLCATSRDSTGGYEQYFGPGTRLTVT.

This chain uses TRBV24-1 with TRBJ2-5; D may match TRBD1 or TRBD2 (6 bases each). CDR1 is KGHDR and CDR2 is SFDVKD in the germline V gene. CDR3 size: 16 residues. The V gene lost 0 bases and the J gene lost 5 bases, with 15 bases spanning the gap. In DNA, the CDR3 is TGTGCCACCAGTGATTTGACCAGGGGAGGTGACGAGACCCAGTACTTC. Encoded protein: CATSDLTRGGDETQYF.

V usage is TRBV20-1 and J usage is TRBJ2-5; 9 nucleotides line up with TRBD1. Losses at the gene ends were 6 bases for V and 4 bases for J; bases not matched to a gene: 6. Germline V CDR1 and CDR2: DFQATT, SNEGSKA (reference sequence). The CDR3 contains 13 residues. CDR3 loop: CSAPTGGVETQYF. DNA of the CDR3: TGCAGTGCACCCACAGGGGGCGTAGAGACCCAGTACTTC.

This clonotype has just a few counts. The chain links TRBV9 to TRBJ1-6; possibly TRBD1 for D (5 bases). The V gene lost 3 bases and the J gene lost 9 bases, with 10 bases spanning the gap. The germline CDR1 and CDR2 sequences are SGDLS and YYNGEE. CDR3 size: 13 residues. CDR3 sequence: CASSGDLASPLHF. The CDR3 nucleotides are TGTGCCAGCAGCGGGGACCTGGCTTCACCCCTCCACTTT. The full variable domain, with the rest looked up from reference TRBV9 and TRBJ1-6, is DSGVTQTPKHLITATGQRVTLRCSPRSGDLSVYWYQQSLDQGLQFLIQYYNGEERAKGNILERFSAQQFPDLHSELNLSSLELGDSALYFCASSGDLASPLHFGNGTRLTVT.

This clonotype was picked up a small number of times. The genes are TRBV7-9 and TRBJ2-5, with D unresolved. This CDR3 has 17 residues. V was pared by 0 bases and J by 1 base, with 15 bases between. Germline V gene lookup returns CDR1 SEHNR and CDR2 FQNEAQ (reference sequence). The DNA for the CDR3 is TGTGCCAGCAGCTTAGCACGCCCCGGACGGGTCCAAGAGACCCAGTACTTC. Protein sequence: CASSLARPGRVQETQYF.

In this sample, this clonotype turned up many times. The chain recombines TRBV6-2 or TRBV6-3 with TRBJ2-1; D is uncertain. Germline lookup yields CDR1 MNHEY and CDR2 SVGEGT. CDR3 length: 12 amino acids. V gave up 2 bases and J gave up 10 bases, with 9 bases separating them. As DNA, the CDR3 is TGTGCCAGCAGTTACGGCGGAACAGAGCAGTTCTTC. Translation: CASSYGGTEQFF.

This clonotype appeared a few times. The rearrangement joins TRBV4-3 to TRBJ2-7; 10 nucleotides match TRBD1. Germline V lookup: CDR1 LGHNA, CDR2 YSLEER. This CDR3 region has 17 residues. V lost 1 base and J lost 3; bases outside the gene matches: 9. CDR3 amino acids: CASSQALSGQGHYEQYF. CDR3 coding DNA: TGCGCCAGCAGCCAAGCCCTATCGGGACAGGGGCACTACGAGCAGTACTTC.